The 12 T cell receptor beta chains given below trace back to one sample, sequenced in a study of T cells in Graves' hyperthyroidism and ophthalmopathy. TCR beta CDR3 regions were amplified from RNA transcripts. First-round RT-PCR targeting the TCR CDR3 was performed with the HTBI primer set. MiXCR was run by TCRdb on the multiplex PCR reads, yielding one entry per CDR3 protein. The sample includes approximately 350,000 distinct CDR3 sequences, about 16% seen only once; the top ten take about 21%. Sequencing was carried out using blood. These receptors came from a woman between 55 and 75 years old with Graves' ophthalmopathy.

This clonotype was counted ten times or more. The chain is built from TRBV12-3 or TRBV12-4 and TRBJ2-1; no firm D call. This CDR3 is built from 15 residues. Trimming removed 1 base from V and 5 bases from J, with 12 bases in between. The chain's CDR3 is CASSLGTSINNEQFF. In DNA form, the CDR3 reads TGTGCCAGCAGTTTAGGTACATCAATTAACAATGAGCAGTTCTTC.

This clonotype appeared a single time. This may be a read error: a much more frequent sequence differs by one nucleotide. The chain uses TRBV6-9 and TRBJ2-5; no clear D gene. The end of the DNA aligns better with TRBJ2-1, so the J call may be wrong. This CDR3 spans 11 amino acids. CDR1 is MNHGY and CDR2 is SVAAGI in the germline V gene. CDR3 loop: CASSHGETQFF. The CDR3 DNA follows: TGTGCCAGCAGTCATGGTGAGACCCAGTTCTTC.

V gene TRBV5-4 combines with J gene TRBJ2-3; 16 bases map to TRBD2. The V segment lost 4 bases and the J segment 8 bases; nucleotides outside the gene matches: 7. The CDR3 totals 16 residues. Germline values: CDR1 SGHNT, CDR2 YYREEE (reference sequence). The CDR3 nucleotides read TGTGCCAGCAGCCAAGGGACTAGCGGGAGGGCCGGTACGCAGTATTTT. Residues: CASSQGTSGRAGTQYF.

Ten or more counts support this clonotype. The chain employs TRBV3-1 and TRBJ1-6; no clear D. Trimming shortened V by 4 bases and J by 9 bases, and 10 bases separated the two germline ends. The germline V gene encodes CDR1 LGHDT and CDR2 YNNKEL (reference sequence). This CDR3 is 13 amino acids long. CDR3 loop: CASSRQGSSPLHF. CDR3 bases: TGTGCCAGCAGCCGTCAAGGGTCTTCACCCCTCCACTTT.

CDR3 region: CASSPRDFYEQYF. As DNA, the CDR3 is TGCGCCAGCAGCCCCCGGGACTTTTACGAGCAGTACTTC. The genes are TRBV5-1 and TRBJ2-7, with D perhaps matching TRBD2 (6 bases). Germline-derived CDR1 and CDR2 are SGHRS and YFSETQ. V gave up 4 bases and J gave up 4 bases, with 12 bases separating them. The CDR3 runs 13 residues.

This clonotype showed up many times. The rearrangement joins TRBV9 to TRBJ2-3; 8 bases are shared with TRBD2. V shed 6 bases and J 5 bases; nucleotides not matched to a gene: 8. The germline CDR1 and CDR2 sequences are SGDLS and YYNGEE. The CDR3 is 14 residues long. The DNA of the CDR3 is TGTGCCAGCAACCGCGGACTAGCCGTAGATACGCAGTATTTT. It is translated as CASNRGLAVDTQYF.

This clonotype was detected only a few times. The chain carries TRBV3-1 and TRBJ2-5; tentatively, D is TRBD2 (5 bases). Trimming removed 4 bases from V and 1 base from J, with 16 bases in between. The germline gives CDR1 LGHDT, CDR2 YNNKEL (reference sequence). There are 16 residues in the CDR3. The CDR3 here is CASSRHRQRSQETQYF. The CDR3 nucleotides are TGTGCCAGCAGCCGGCATCGTCAGCGGAGCCAAGAGACCCAGTACTTC.

This chain joins TRBV20-1 and TRBJ2-5; the D is unclear. The ends were cut back, 0 bases at V and 7 bases at J, with 12 bases in the middle. Per the germline V gene, CDR1 is DFQATT and CDR2 is SNEGSKA (reference sequence). This CDR3 contains 13 residues. Here the CDR3 reads CSAREGRRTTQYF. The CDR3 DNA reads TGCAGTGCTAGAGAAGGCCGAAGAACGACCCAGTACTTC.

V is TRBV7-2 and J is TRBJ2-4; weak D call: TRBD2 (5 bases). Trimming shortened V by 0 bases and J by 6 bases, and 6 bases separated the two germline ends. In germline, CDR1 is SGHTA, CDR2 FQGNSA. This CDR3 contains 13 residues. CDR3 in amino acids: CASSLALVNIQYF. CDR3 DNA: TGTGCCAGCAGCTTAGCACTAGTAAACATTCAGTACTTC.

This clonotype has a count of ten or more. The chain carries TRBV5-6 and TRBJ1-1; weak D call: TRBD1 (5 bases). The ends were cut back, 4 bases at V and 0 bases at J, with 13 bases in the middle. Germline CDR1 is SGHDT and CDR2 is YYEEEE. The CDR3 length is 15 residues. CDR3 region: CASSTPGTMNTEAFF. The DNA of the CDR3 is TGTGCCAGCAGCACCCCAGGGACCATGAACACTGAAGCTTTCTTT.

V and J are TRBV4-1 and TRBJ1-2, with D possibly TRBD1 on 5 matching bases. The CDR3 has 17 residues. CDR1 and CDR2 from the germline V gene are MGHRA and YSYEKL. Trimming shortened V by 0 bases and J by 2 bases, and 16 bases separated the two germline ends. CDR3 in DNA: TGCGCCAGCAGCCAAGATAAAATTGGCAGGGCCAACTATGGCTACACCTTC. Its protein product is CASSQDKIGRANYGYTF.

This clonotype occurred many times. The CDR3 DNA follows: TGTGCCAGCAGTAGACCTAGCGGCACAGATACGCAGTATTTT. Translated: CASSRPSGTDTQYF. V gene TRBV12-3 or TRBV12-4 combines with J gene TRBJ2-3, with D possibly matching TRBD2 (6 bases). Trimming stripped 5 bases from V and 1 base from J, with 10 bases between. This CDR3 comprises 14 residues.